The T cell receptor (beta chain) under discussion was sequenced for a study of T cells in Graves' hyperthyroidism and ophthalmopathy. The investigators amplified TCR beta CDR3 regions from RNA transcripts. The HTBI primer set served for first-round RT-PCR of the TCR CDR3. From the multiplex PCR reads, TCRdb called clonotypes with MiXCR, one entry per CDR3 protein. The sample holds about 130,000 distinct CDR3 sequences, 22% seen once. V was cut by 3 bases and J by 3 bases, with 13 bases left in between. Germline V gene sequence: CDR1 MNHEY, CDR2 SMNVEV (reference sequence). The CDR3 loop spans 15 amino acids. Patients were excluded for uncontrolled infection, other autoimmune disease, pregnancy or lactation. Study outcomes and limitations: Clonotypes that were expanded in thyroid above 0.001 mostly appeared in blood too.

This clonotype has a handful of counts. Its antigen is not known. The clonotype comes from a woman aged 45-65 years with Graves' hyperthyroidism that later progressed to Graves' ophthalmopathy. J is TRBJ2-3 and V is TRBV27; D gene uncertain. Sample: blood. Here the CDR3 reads CASSLKLGRTDTQYF. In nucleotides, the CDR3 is TGTGCCAGCAGTTTGAAGCTCGGCCGGACAGATACGCAGTATTTT.